Listed below are T cell receptor beta chains from one sample, sequenced in a study of shared clonotypes between healthy human individuals. Sequencing was performed with immunoSEQ multiplex PCR; in TCRdb, only in-frame clones are kept and a portion is missing. The data contain 2 million or so clones, 95% of them seen just once; the ten biggest clones take up 0.13%. Sequenced: naive CD4+ T cells sorted from blood. The source of these receptors is a man between 18 and 35 years old in good health. The CDR3 runs from the conserved cysteine through the conserved F or W. Fields, in order: D gene, CDR3 length, clone size, V gene, J gene, CDR3 protein, CDR3 DNA. D genes are given only for firm matches. Clone size is shown for a subset of rows, as once, few, many or a class of expanded clone.

NA,14,NA,TRBV9,TRBJ2-2,CASSVDSSTGELFF,TGTGCCAGCAGCGTAGATAGTTCCACCGGGGAGCTGTTTTTT
NA,14,NA,TRBV4-1,TRBJ1-3,CASSTDHSGNTIYF,TGCGCCAGCAGTACCGACCACTCTGGAAACACCATATATTTT
TRBD1,15,NA,TRBV6-1,TRBJ2-7,CASSPRTGRPYEQYF,TGTGCCAGCAGTCCCCGGACAGGGAGACCCTACGAGCAGTACTTC
NA,19,NA,TRBV19,TRBJ1-5,CASSIQGGRKSSGNQPQHF,TGTGCCAGTAGTATACAAGGAGGGAGGAAAAGTTCGGGCAATCAGCCCCAGCATTTT
NA,20,once,TRBV5-3,TRBJ1-1,CARNSLTDRERERGSIEAFF,TGTGCCAGAAACTCACTTACCGATCGGGAACGGGAGCGTGGTTCTATTGAAGCTTTCTTT
NA,12,once,TRBV5-4,TRBJ2-7,CASSFDSYEQYF,TGTGCCAGCAGCTTTGATTCCTACGAGCAGTACTTC
TRBD1,15,NA,TRBV2,TRBJ1-1,CASTKSGQANTEAFF,TGTGCCAGCACCAAATCGGGACAGGCCAACACTGAAGCTTTCTTT
NA,19,NA,TRBV19,TRBJ1-6,CASSLLPGRKSAGDSPLHF,TGTGCCAGTAGTCTGCTACCGGGACGTAAGTCTGCCGGGGATTCACCCCTCCACTTT
NA,14,NA,TRBV7-9,TRBJ1-2,CASSLLGGLYGYTF,TGTGCCAGCAGCCTTCTCGGGGGGCTTTATGGCTACACCTTC
TRBD1,13,NA,TRBV7-3,TRBJ2-7,CASSQTGGYEQYF,TGTGCCAGCAGCCAGACAGGGGGCTACGAGCAGTACTTC
TRBD2,15,NA,TRBV5-1,TRBJ2-7,CASRAGTSVNYEQYF,TGCGCCAGCAGGGCCGGGACTAGCGTAAACTACGAGCAGTACTTC
TRBD2,13,NA,TRBV29-1,TRBJ2-1,CSVFAGGGNEQFF,TGCAGCGTTTTCGCGGGAGGGGGAAATGAGCAGTTCTTC
NA,14,NA,TRBV7-2,TRBJ1-5,CASSLRSLDQPQHF,TGTGCCAGCAGCTTAAGGTCTTTGGATCAGCCCCAGCATTTT
TRBD2,15,NA,TRBV7-9,TRBJ2-3,CASSFRLAVTDTQYF,TGTGCCAGCAGCTTCCGACTAGCGGTCACAGATACGCAGTATTTT
TRBD1,16,NA,TRBV5-1,TRBJ2-7,CASSLDLGQGTYEQYF,TGCGCCAGCAGCTTGGATCTGGGACAGGGCACCTACGAGCAGTACTTC
TRBD2,16,NA,TRBV5-1,TRBJ2-5,CASSIGSGGLQETQYF,TGCGCCAGCAGTATCGGTAGCGGGGGGCTCCAAGAGACCCAGTACTTC
NA,14,NA,TRBV18,TRBJ1-6,CASSPMGSDSPLHF,TGTGCCAGCTCACCAATGGGGTCCGATTCACCCCTCCACTTT
NA,14,NA,TRBV28,TRBJ2-7,CASSLLTGAYEQYF,TGTGCCAGCAGTCTACTGACAGGAGCCTACGAGCAGTACTTC
TRBD1,17,NA,TRBV4-1,TRBJ1-5,CASSQEGGGLGNQPQHF,TGCGCCAGCAGCCAAGAGGGAGGGGGCTTGGGCAATCAGCCCCAGCATTTT
NA,15,NA,TRBV12-2,TRBJ2-7,CASRLPETSLYEQYF,TGTGCAAGTCGCCTACCGGAGACTAGCTTGTACGAGCAGTACTTC
TRBD1,16,once,TRBV2,TRBJ1-3,CASREQTGAAGNTIYF,TGTGCCAGCAGAGAACAGACAGGGGCAGCTGGAAACACCATATATTTT
TRBD1,17,NA,TRBV19,TRBJ2-5,CASSKKTTGTGRETQYF,TGTGCCAGTAGTAAGAAAACAACCGGGACAGGGCGAGAGACCCAGTACTTC
NA,14,NA,TRBV30,TRBJ1-3,CALRGDVRRYTIYF,TGTGCCTTGCGAGGGGACGTGAGGCGGTACACCATATATTTT
NA,15,NA,TRBV12-5,TRBJ2-2,CASGLVQGNTGELFF,TGTGCTAGTGGTTTGGTCCAGGGGAACACCGGGGAGCTGTTTTTT
NA,15,once,TRBV10-3,TRBJ1-3,CAISEGPTAGNTIYF,TGTGCCATCAGTGAAGGACCTACTGCAGGAAACACCATATATTTT
NA,13,NA,TRBV6-1,TRBJ2-7,CASSKTGPGEQYF,TGTGCCAGCAGTAAGACGGGACCCGGCGAGCAGTACTTC
TRBD2,15,NA,TRBV9,TRBJ2-3,CASTLAGGPLDTQYF,TGTGCCAGCACCCTAGCGGGGGGGCCTCTAGATACGCAGTATTTT
NA,17,once,TRBV28,TRBJ1-4,CASSLVTGNAINEKLFF,TGTGCCAGCAGTTTAGTCACAGGGAATGCCATTAATGAAAAACTGTTTTTT
TRBD1,16,NA,TRBV25-1,TRBJ2-7,CASSEYKGQTSYEQYF,TGTGCCAGCAGTGAATATAAGGGACAGACAAGCTACGAGCAGTACTTC
NA,11,NA,TRBV6-6,TRBJ1-2,CASKAGYGYTF,TGTGCCAGCAAAGCTGGGTATGGCTACACCTTC
TRBD2,15,NA,TRBV5-1,TRBJ2-2,CASSSSLAGGIGLFF,TGCGCCAGCAGCTCCTCCCTAGCGGGGGGGATTGGGCTGTTTTTT
TRBD1,15,NA,TRBV9,TRBJ2-3,CASSPEGGPQDTQYF,TGTGCCAGCAGCCCAGAAGGGGGCCCCCAAGATACGCAGTATTTT
TRBD1,16,NA,TRBV7-9,TRBJ1-3,CASSLRTGATGNTIYF,TGTGCCAGCAGCTTAAGGACAGGAGCGACTGGAAACACCATATATTTT
NA,14,once,TRBV29-1,TRBJ1-2,CSAGTGEMNYGYTF,TGCAGCGCCGGAACGGGAGAAATGAACTATGGCTACACCTTC
NA,15,once,TRBV9,TRBJ1-2,CASSPWDKGNYGYTF,TGTGCCAGCAGCCCGTGGGACAAGGGGAACTATGGCTACACCTTC
NA,14,once,TRBV28,TRBJ1-2,CASRRAPTNYGYTF,TGTGCCAGCAGGAGGGCACCTACTAACTATGGCTACACCTTC
NA,14,NA,TRBV5-5,TRBJ2-3,CASSLGGSTDTQYF,TGTGCCAGCAGCTTGGGGGGTAGCACAGATACGCAGTATTTT
NA,15,NA,TRBV6-5,TRBJ2-7,CASSTRGYTGYEQYF,TGTGCCAGCAGTACCAGAGGATATACAGGTTACGAGCAGTACTTC
NA,12,NA,TRBV7-2,TRBJ1-6,CASSLGGWSLHF,TGTGCCAGCAGCTTAGGAGGGTGGTCCCTCCACTTT
NA,14,NA,TRBV18,TRBJ1-1,CASSPLNEGTEAFF,TGTGCCAGCTCCCCCCTGAATGAGGGCACTGAAGCTTTCTTT
NA,15,NA,TRBV5-2,TRBJ1-1,CASSQLWVGNTEAFF,TGTGCCAGCAGCCAACTTTGGGTGGGGAACACTGAAGCTTTCTTT
NA,14,NA,TRBV29-1,TRBJ1-3,CSVDDSRSGNTIYF,TGCAGCGTTGACGACAGCCGCTCTGGAAACACCATATATTTT
NA,16,NA,TRBV7-9,TRBJ2-3,CASSLGEGDSTDTQYF,TGTGCCAGCAGCTTAGGGGAGGGGGACAGCACAGATACGCAGTATTTT
NA,14,NA,TRBV6-5,TRBJ1-3,CASSLQGAGNTIYF,TGTGCCAGCAGTTTACAGGGAGCTGGAAACACCATATATTTT
TRBD1,16,NA,TRBV4-2,TRBJ2-3,CASSQEGQGKTDTQYF,TGTGCCAGCAGCCAAGAGGGACAGGGAAAGACAGATACGCAGTATTTT
NA,14,NA,TRBV11-2,TRBJ1-2,CASSLDRGSYGYTF,TGTGCCAGCAGCTTAGATCGGGGTTCCTATGGCTACACCTTC
NA,14,NA,TRBV7-2,TRBJ2-7,CASSPQGLFAEQYF,TGTGCCAGCAGCCCCCAGGGCTTGTTCGCCGAGCAGTACTTC
TRBD2,15,NA,TRBV7-2,TRBJ2-1,CASSASGSSYNEQFF,TGTGCCAGCAGCGCGAGCGGGAGCTCCTACAATGAGCAGTTCTTC
NA,14,NA,TRBV30,TRBJ1-1,CAWSVRQGITEAFF,TGTGCCTGGAGTGTACGTCAGGGTATCACTGAAGCTTTCTTT
TRBD1,13,NA,TRBV30,TRBJ1-2,CAWSVGRGYGYTF,TGTGCCTGGAGTGTAGGCAGGGGGTATGGCTACACCTTC
TRBD1,15,NA,TRBV5-6,TRBJ2-7,CASSLAGQGFSEQYF,TGTGCCAGCAGCTTGGCGGGACAGGGGTTCTCCGAGCAGTACTTC
NA,11,NA,TRBV11-2,TRBJ2-7,CASSLREDPYF,TGTGCCAGCAGTCTCAGGGAAGACCCGTACTTC
NA,13,once,TRBV30,TRBJ1-2,CAWSVATNYGYTF,TGTGCCTGGAGTGTAGCAACTAACTATGGCTACACCTTC
TRBD1,18,NA,TRBV30,TRBJ2-6,CAWSVSYRGSSGANVLTF,TGTGCCTGGAGTGTTTCTTACAGGGGGTCTTCTGGGGCCAACGTCCTGACTTTC
NA,13,NA,TRBV5-4,TRBJ1-2,CASSPDSNYGYTF,TGTGCCAGCAGCCCCGACAGTAACTATGGCTACACCTTC
TRBD1,14,NA,TRBV19,TRBJ2-7,CATAVDRGQNEQYF,TGTGCCACCGCGGTGGACAGGGGGCAAAACGAGCAGTACTTC
TRBD2,15,NA,TRBV28,TRBJ2-7,CASLPGLAGSYEQYF,TGTGCCAGTCTCCCGGGACTAGCGGGGAGCTACGAGCAGTACTTC
NA,13,NA,TRBV27,TRBJ1-4,CASSFLGREKLFF,TGTGCCAGCAGTTTTTTAGGACGGGAAAAACTGTTTTTT
NA,12,NA,TRBV21-1,TRBJ1-1,CASSKSHTEAFF,TGTGCCAGCAGCAAATCTCACACTGAAGCTTTCTTT